Listed below are T cell receptor beta chains from one sample, sequenced in a study of CD8+ T cells in alopecia areata. The method was immunoSEQ multiplex PCR; TCRdb's version includes in-frame clones alone and lacks a portion of them. The sample holds about 200,000 clones, more than 30% seen once. The sample was CD4+ T cells sorted from blood, taken around week 30, from a patient treated with tofacitinib. The origin of the receptors is a human donor with alopecia areata. Each CDR3 is given with its conserved first and last residue. The order of the fields is CDR3 DNA, CDR3 protein, D gene, V gene, clone size, J gene. D genes are given only for firm matches. Clone size is given for some rows only: seen once, a few or many times, or a class if the clone is expanded.

CDR3 DNA: TGCGCCAGCAGCCAAGTGGGACTAGCGGGGAATACGCAGTATTTT; CDR3 protein: CASSQVGLAGNTQYF; D gene: TRBD2; V gene: TRBV4-1; clone size: .; J gene: TRBJ2-3
CDR3 DNA: TGTGCCAGCAGCGTAGCCCCTCCAGCGGGGGTTGATACGCAGTATTTT; CDR3 protein: CASSVAPPAGVDTQYF; D gene: TRBD2; V gene: TRBV9; clone size: .; J gene: TRBJ2-3
CDR3 DNA: TGTGCCAGCAGCTCATCGCAGGGGGCTTGGGAGCAGTACTTC; CDR3 protein: CASSSSQGAWEQYF; D gene: TRBD1; V gene: TRBV7-9; clone size: .; J gene: TRBJ2-7
CDR3 DNA: TGTGCCAGCAGTTCATCCGCTGACAGGGGGAATGGCTACACCTTC; CDR3 protein: CASSSSADRGNGYTF; D gene: TRBD1; V gene: TRBV27; clone size: few; J gene: TRBJ1-2
CDR3 DNA: TGTGCCAGCAAGAGAGGCGAGGGCGATCAGCCCCAGCATTTT; CDR3 protein: CASKRGEGDQPQHF; D gene: .; V gene: TRBV13; clone size: few; J gene: TRBJ1-5
CDR3 DNA: TGCAGCGTTGTACAGGGGGCTGGAAACACCATATATTTT; CDR3 protein: CSVVQGAGNTIYF; D gene: TRBD1; V gene: TRBV29-1; clone size: .; J gene: TRBJ1-3
CDR3 DNA: TGTGCCAGCAGCAGAAGACAGGGTGGAGTAAGTGGGGCCAACGTCCTGACTTTC; CDR3 protein: CASSRRQGGVSGANVLTF; D gene: TRBD1; V gene: TRBV7-9; clone size: .; J gene: TRBJ2-6
CDR3 DNA: TGCAGTTACCATTGGGGAGATACGCAGTATTTT; CDR3 protein: CSYHWGDTQYF; D gene: .; V gene: TRBV29-1; clone size: few; J gene: TRBJ2-3
CDR3 DNA: TGTGCCTGGAGTGTACAGGGTAGCGCCATGTCGTTCTTC; CDR3 protein: CAWSVQGSAMSFF; D gene: .; V gene: TRBV30; clone size: once; J gene: TRBJ2-1
CDR3 DNA: TGTGCCAGCAGCTTCGGCCTAGCGGGGTCCACAGATACGCAGTATTTT; CDR3 protein: CASSFGLAGSTDTQYF; D gene: TRBD2; V gene: TRBV7-9; clone size: .; J gene: TRBJ2-3
CDR3 DNA: TGTGCCTGGAGGCGGGACAGTATGAACACTGAAGCTTTCTTT; CDR3 protein: CAWRRDSMNTEAFF; D gene: TRBD1; V gene: TRBV30; clone size: .; J gene: TRBJ1-1
CDR3 DNA: TGTGCCTCCCTTGAGGGAAGCACTGAAGCTTTCTTT; CDR3 protein: CASLEGSTEAFF; D gene: .; V gene: TRBV30; clone size: .; J gene: TRBJ1-1
CDR3 DNA: TGTGCCTGGAGTGTAGACAGGGTACAAGAGACCCAGTACTTC; CDR3 protein: CAWSVDRVQETQYF; D gene: TRBD1; V gene: TRBV30; clone size: .; J gene: TRBJ2-5
CDR3 DNA: TGTGCCAGCGGACTAGCGGCTAGCACAGATACGCAGTATTTT; CDR3 protein: CASGLAASTDTQYF; D gene: TRBD2; V gene: TRBV27; clone size: .; J gene: TRBJ2-3
CDR3 DNA: TGTGCCAGCAGTGCAGGAGTAGGTGGAGGCGACACTGAAGCTTTCTTT; CDR3 protein: CASSAGVGGGDTEAFF; D gene: .; V gene: TRBV2; clone size: .; J gene: TRBJ1-1